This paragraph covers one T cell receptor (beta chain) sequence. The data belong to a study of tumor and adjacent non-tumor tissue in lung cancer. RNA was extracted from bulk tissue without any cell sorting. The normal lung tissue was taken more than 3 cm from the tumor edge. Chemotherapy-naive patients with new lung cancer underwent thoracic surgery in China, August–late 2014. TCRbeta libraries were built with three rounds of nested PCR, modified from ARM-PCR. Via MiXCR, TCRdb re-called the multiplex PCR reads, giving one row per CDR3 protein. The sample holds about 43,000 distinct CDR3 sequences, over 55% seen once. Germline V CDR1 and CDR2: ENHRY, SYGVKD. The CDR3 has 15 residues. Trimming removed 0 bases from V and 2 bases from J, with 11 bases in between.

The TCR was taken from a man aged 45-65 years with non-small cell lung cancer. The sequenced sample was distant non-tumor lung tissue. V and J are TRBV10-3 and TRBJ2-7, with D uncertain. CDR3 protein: CAISESTLNPYEQYF. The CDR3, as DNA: TGTGCCATCAGTGAGTCGACCCTTAATCCCTACGAGCAGTACTTC.